Following are 32 T cell receptor beta chains from one sample sequenced in a study of beta chain features in type 1 diabetes. General study points: TCRB CDR3 length was moderately but significantly reduced in all four CD4+ subsets of Type 1 diabetes patients.

The isolated RNA, all of it, was reverse transcribed, so expressed TCRB transcripts were what got sequenced. Sequencing was performed with immunoSEQ multiplex PCR; in TCRdb, only in-frame clones are kept and a portion is missing. The data contain 500,000 to 650,000 clones, around 12% of them singletons. Their cognate antigens are unknown. The sample was naive CD4+ T cells from blood. Every receptor here comes from a man aged 25-45 years with type 1 diabetes.

J is TRBJ2-7 and V is TRBV9; D is ambiguous. The CDR3 runs 14 residues. The germline CDR1 and CDR2 sequences are SGDLS and YYNGEE. V gave up 0 bases and J gave up 3 bases, with 10 bases separating them. The CDR3 reads CASSVEAGNYEQYF. The CDR3 DNA follows: TGTGCCAGCAGCGTAGAGGCAGGAAACTACGAGCAGTACTTC.

As regards this clone: Different DNA sequences within this sample yield the same CDR3. The rearrangement uses TRBV7-9 and TRBJ1-5; D remains unclear. CDR3 length: 13 amino acids. Germline CDR1 reads SEHNR; CDR2 reads FQNEAQ (reference sequence). V was pared by 5 bases and J by 0 bases, with 5 bases between. CDR3 residues: CASSPSSNQPQHF. In DNA, the CDR3 is TGTGCCAGCAGCCCTTCTAGCAATCAGCCCCAGCATTTT.

This clone turned up a few times. This specimen includes other DNA sequences encoding the same CDR3. This chain connects TRBV27 to TRBJ2-2; no reliable D call. V was shortened by 5 bases and J by 3 bases, with 4 bases between the two germline ends. This CDR3 is built from 12 residues. CDR1 and CDR2 from the germline V gene are MNHEY and SMNVEV (reference sequence). The CDR3 region has the DNA TGTGCCAGCAGTAGGCACACCGGGGAGCTGTTTTTT. This translates into CASSRHTGELFF.

V is TRBV4-3 and J is TRBJ2-1; no firm D call. CDR1 and CDR2 (germline): LGHNA, YSLEER. This CDR3 spans 14 amino acids. Trimming cost V 1 base and J 5 bases, with 9 bases left between them. DNA of the CDR3: TGCGCCAGCAGCCAAGTCCGCGCGCACAATGAGCAGTTCTTC. Translation: CASSQVRAHNEQFF.

There are a few counts of this clone. The chain employs TRBV7-2 and TRBJ1-4; 7 bases line up with TRBD1. Germline V gene data show CDR1 as SGHTA and CDR2 as FQGNSA. The CDR3 length is 14 residues. Losses at the gene ends were 4 bases for V and 4 bases for J; bases not matched to a gene: 3. CDR3 DNA: TGTGCCAGCAGCTCGGGACAGAGTAATGAAAAACTGTTTTTT. Protein product: CASSSGQSNEKLFF.

The rearrangement joins TRBV6-5 to TRBJ2-5, with unresolved D. Near its end, the DNA agrees better with TRBJ2-7, so the J call may be wrong. The CDR3 consists of 15 residues. From germline, CDR1 is MNHEY and CDR2 SVGAGI. The CDR3, as DNA: TGTGCCAGCAGTTACAGTGTGACGGACTCCTACGAGCAGTACTTC. Residues: CASSYSVTDSYEQYF.

This sequence joins TRBV4-1 and TRBJ2-2; 7 nucleotides match TRBD1. Germline trimming cut 8 bases from V and 5 bases from J; bases unmatched to any gene: 14. The germline V gene encodes CDR1 MGHRA and CDR2 YSYEKL. This CDR3 has 16 residues. For the CDR3, the DNA is TGCGCCAGCGCTAAACCCGACAGGGAGAGAACCGGGGAGCTGTTTTTT. This codes for CASAKPDRERTGELFF.

This clone was seen a handful of times. The gene calls are TRBV10-3 and TRBJ1-1, with D uncertain. CDR3 length: 15 residues. Between the trimmed V and J ends, which lost 6 bases and 0 bases, there was a span of 14 bases. The V gene's germline CDR1 is ENHRY and CDR2 SYGVKD. The CDR3 region has the DNA TGTGCCATCAGCGAGGTGGGTGTCATGAACACTGAAGCTTTCTTT. Translation: CAISEVGVMNTEAFF.

This clone was found a few times. The gene calls are TRBV30 and TRBJ1-6; D not resolved. The CDR3 contains 13 residues. Germline V gives CDR1 GTSNPN, CDR2 SVGIG (reference sequence). The V and J ends lost 4 bases and 8 bases respectively, with 12 bases between them. The CDR3 spells CAWNLQTHSPLHF. CDR3 coding DNA: TGTGCCTGGAACCTTCAGACACATTCACCCCTCCACTTT.

This clone has a handful of counts. The chain links TRBV10-3 to TRBJ2-7; TRBD1 matches at 10 bases. Germline CDR1 is ENHRY and CDR2 is SYGVKD. This CDR3 has 14 residues. V shed 2 bases, J shed 5 bases, and the junction held 3 bases outside the gene matches. This chain's CDR3 is CAISEDRGRNEQYF. Written as DNA, the CDR3 is TGTGCCATCAGTGAGGACAGGGGGCGGAACGAGCAGTACTTC.

The V call is TRBV6-1, the J call TRBJ2-5, with D perhaps TRBD1 (7 bases). The CDR3 spans 16 residues. Germline V gene data show CDR1 as MNHNS and CDR2 as SASEGT. V was trimmed by 0 bases and J by 4 bases, leaving 15 bases between them. CDR3 nucleotides: TGTGCCAGCAGTGAAGCCGAGGAGGGGGCGGGAGAGACCCAGTACTTC. This sequence encodes CASSEAEEGAGETQYF.

The chain has TRBV30 and TRBJ2-7, with 8 bases identical to TRBD1. The CDR3 has 13 residues. The J segment lost 6 bases and the V segment lost 3 bases, leaving 7 bases of the junction unmatched. Germline values: CDR1 GTSNPN, CDR2 SVGIG (reference sequence). DNA for the CDR3: TGTGCCTGGAGGGGGCCAGGGGGCCTCGAGCAGTACTTC. Protein: CAWRGPGGLEQYF.

This clone showed up just a few times. The V and J genes are TRBV5-6 and TRBJ1-6; no clear D gene. In germline, CDR1 is SGHDT, CDR2 YYEEEE. Trimming left V 3 bases short and J 7 bases short, with 8 bases between. The CDR3 spans 13 residues. The CDR3 loop reads CASSSRRNSPLHF. In nucleotides, the CDR3 is TGTGCCAGCAGCTCTCGACGGAATTCACCCCTCCACTTT.

The sample holds a few counts of this clone. Germline is not matched at one junction end, which may reflect a read error. This sequence joins TRBV7-7 and TRBJ2-1; D perhaps matches TRBD2 (5 bases). The germline V gene encodes CDR1 SSHAT and CDR2 FNYEAQ (reference sequence). This CDR3 region has 15 residues. The CDR3 sequence: CASSPLRETYNEQFF. The CDR3 DNA is TGTGCTAGCAGCCCCTTGAGGGAAACCTACAATGAGCAGTTCTTC.

This clone has just a few counts. This rearrangement joins TRBV25-1 to TRBJ2-7, with a possible D match to TRBD2 (5 bases). CDR1 is MGHDK, CDR2 SYGVNS, per germline. The CDR3 runs to 12 residues. Trimming stripped 4 bases from V and 12 bases from J, with 16 bases between. The CDR3 reads CASSATEGLGYF. The CDR3 bases are TGTGCCAGCAGTGCAACAGAGGGTCTGGGGTACTTC.

A note on this clone: The same CDR3 can be traced to other DNA sequences in this sample. The J gene is TRBJ1-1, the V gene TRBV6-5, with 7 positions matching TRBD1. Germline CDR1 MNHEY, CDR2 SVGAGI. V shed 5 bases and J 2 bases; nucleotides not matched to a gene: 2. The CDR3 contains 13 residues. CDR3 sequence: CASSGQVNTEAFF. The CDR3 DNA sequence: TGTGCCAGCAGTGGACAGGTTAACACTGAAGCTTTCTTT.

The rearrangement links TRBV7-9 to TRBJ1-4; a possible D gene is TRBD1 (6 bases). The CDR3 totals 15 residues. CDR1 is SEHNR and CDR2 is FQNEAQ in the germline V gene (reference sequence). V lost 1 base and J 6 bases, leaving 12 bases between the germline ends. CDR3 residues: CASSLGPGGHEKLFF. The DNA of the CDR3 is TGTGCCAGCAGCTTAGGACCCGGGGGGCATGAAAAACTGTTTTTT.

CDR3 residues: CASSQDFQPQHF. As DNA, the CDR3 is TGTGCCAGCAGCCAAGATTTCCAGCCCCAGCATTTT. The chain links TRBV14 to TRBJ1-5; D is unresolved. Germline V CDR1 and CDR2: SGHDN, FVKESK. This CDR3 has 12 amino acids. The ends were cut back, 0 bases at V and 7 bases at J, with 4 bases in the middle.

The chain employs TRBV6-1 and TRBJ2-1; TRBD2 aligns across 7 bases. Germline V gene data show CDR1 as MNHNS and CDR2 as SASEGT. V dropped 2 bases and J dropped 4; count of bases not matched to a gene: 5. The CDR3 extends over 15 amino acids. CDR3 bases: TGTGCCAGCAGTGAACCAGCGGGGTTATACAATGAGCAGTTCTTC. Amino acid sequence: CASSEPAGLYNEQFF.

V and J are TRBV2 and TRBJ1-2, with no clear D. Trimming stripped 5 bases from V and 6 bases from J, with 16 bases between. The CDR3 is 14 residues long. Germline loops: CDR1 SNHLY, CDR2 FYNNEI. CDR3 protein: CASSTIGEKNGYTF. In DNA form, the CDR3 reads TGTGCCAGCAGTACCATTGGGGAGAAGAATGGCTACACCTTC.

This clone occurred a few times. The chain combines TRBV5-4 with TRBJ1-2; D not resolved. The CDR3 runs 14 residues. The germline gives CDR1 SGHNT, CDR2 YYREEE (reference sequence). Trimming removed 4 bases from V and 8 bases from J, with 18 bases in between. Here the CDR3 reads CASSPAEDPPGYTF. The CDR3 DNA is TGTGCCAGCAGCCCGGCTGAAGACCCCCCGGGCTACACCTTC.

This clone was detected a few times. The genes are TRBV7-3 and TRBJ1-6; 12 nucleotides agree with TRBD1. With 5 bases clipped from V and 10 bases from J, the junction kept 3 bases outside the gene matches. This CDR3 is 14 amino acids long. Germline loops: CDR1 SGHTA, CDR2 FQGTGA. CDR3 protein: CASSPGTGGSPLHF. The DNA of the CDR3 is TGTGCCAGCAGCCCCGGGACAGGGGGCTCACCCCTCCACTTT.

V and J are TRBV5-6 and TRBJ1-5; D gene uncertain. Germline V lookup: CDR1 SGHDT, CDR2 YYEEEE. The CDR3 sequence is 14 residues long. The germline V and J ends were trimmed by 3 bases and 3 bases, with 10 bases remaining between them. The CDR3 DNA reads as TGTGCCAGCAGCTCGCTCGGGTACAATCAGCCCCAGCATTTT. Its translation is CASSSLGYNQPQHF.

The V call is TRBV29-1, the J call TRBJ2-7; D is uncertain. The V gene lost 4 bases and the J gene lost 6 bases, with 10 bases spanning the gap. Germline CDR1 reads SQVTM; CDR2 reads ANQGSEA. The CDR3 is 11 amino acids. CDR3: CSVGVVGEQYF. CDR3 coding DNA: TGCAGCGTTGGAGTGGTGGGCGAGCAGTACTTC.

This chain uses TRBV6-4 with TRBJ2-3; 10 bases line up with TRBD2. The CDR3 is 18 residues long. Germline loops: CDR1 MRHNA, CDR2 SNTAGT. J was trimmed by 3 bases and V by 5 bases; bases with no gene match: 14. Written as DNA, the CDR3 is TGTGCCAGCAGTCCTCTCGCGCGGACTAGCGGAGAGACAGATACGCAGTATTTT. Translated: CASSPLARTSGETDTQYF.

The table lists this clone with a few counts. The J gene is TRBJ1-1, the V gene TRBV2, with D uncertain. There are 15 residues in the CDR3. Germline V lookup: CDR1 SNHLY, CDR2 FYNNEI. Trimming left V 3 bases short and J 1 base short, with 12 bases between. The CDR3 is CASSEGLARNTEAFF. CDR3 in DNA: TGTGCCAGCAGTGAGGGTCTAGCAAGGAACACTGAAGCTTTCTTT.

This sequence joins TRBV5-1 and TRBJ2-7; D not resolved. Trimming stripped 1 base from V and 3 bases from J, with 2 bases between. The CDR3 extends over 11 amino acids. CDR1 is SGHRS, CDR2 YFSETQ, per germline. CDR3 region: CASSLIYEQYF. The CDR3 DNA follows: TGCGCCAGCAGCTTGATCTACGAGCAGTACTTC.

Only a few counts were recorded for this clone. In DNA, the CDR3 is TGTGCCAGCAGCTTAAGCTACACCGGGGAGCTGTTTTTT. Translated, it gives CASSLSYTGELFF. The chain links TRBV5-8 to TRBJ2-2, with D unresolved. CDR3 size: 13 residues. Germline CDR1 and CDR2: SGHTS and YDEGEE. The V end lost 2 bases, the J end lost 3 bases, and 5 bases lay between the germline ends.

The chain has TRBV5-1 and TRBJ2-7; 10 bases agree with TRBD1. CDR1 and CDR2 from the germline V gene are SGHRS and YFSETQ. Trimming removed 5 bases from V and 3 bases from J; junction bases left unmatched: 2. The CDR3 length is 13 residues. This CDR3 is CASSWDRGYEQYF. The DNA for the CDR3 is TGCGCCAGCAGTTGGGACAGGGGCTACGAGCAGTACTTC.

This rearrangement joins TRBV15 to TRBJ1-4, with D perhaps TRBD1 (6 bases). CDR3 size: 13 residues. The V and J ends lost 6 bases and 8 bases respectively, with 13 bases between them. The germline V gene has CDR1 LNHNV and CDR2 YYDKDF (reference sequence). The chain's CDR3 is CATRIGGGEKLFF. The DNA for the CDR3 is TGTGCCACCAGGATCGGGGGCGGGGAAAAACTGTTTTTT.

This clone has more than one count but fewer than ten. The V and J genes are TRBV11-2 and TRBJ2-7; D remains ambiguous. Trimming removed 3 bases at V and 8 bases at J, with 11 bases between. CDR1 and CDR2 from the germline V gene are SGHAT and FQNNGV. This CDR3 comprises 12 residues. The CDR3 reads CASSLDLFKQYF. The CDR3 region has the DNA TGTGCCAGCAGCTTGGACCTCTTCAAGCAGTACTTC.

The V call is TRBV27, the J call TRBJ1-6; D is undetermined. This CDR3 is built from 12 residues. Trimming cost V 8 bases and J 9 bases, with 11 bases left between them. Germline lookup yields CDR1 MNHEY and CDR2 SMNVEV (reference sequence). The CDR3 is CASLQPGSPLHF. The CDR3 DNA sequence: TGTGCCAGCCTTCAACCGGGTTCACCCCTCCACTTT.